These 10 T cell receptor beta chains originate from one sample sequenced in a study of blood T cell repertoires in COVID-19. Only in-frame clones appear in the TCRdb table, and some are missing; sequencing was by immunoSEQ multiplex PCR. The data contain 270,000 or so clones, under 90% of them singletons. The sequencing sample was made of peripheral blood. The origin of the receptors is a human donor in a cohort sampled during active COVID-19.

This clone has ten or more counts. The V gene is TRBV7-2, the J gene TRBJ1-2, with D unclear. V lost 5 bases and J 8 bases, leaving 18 bases between the germline ends. CDR3 length: 14 residues. The germline V gene has CDR1 SGHTA and CDR2 FQGNSA. CDR3 coding DNA: TGTGCCAGCAGCACCCCCGGCGGGTTTTGGGGCTACACCTTC. Translated, it gives CASSTPGGFWGYTF.

This clone was seen once. The chain has TRBV4-2 and TRBJ2-3; 9 nucleotides agree with TRBD2. The CDR3 runs to 18 residues. From germline, CDR1 is LGHNA and CDR2 YNFKEQ. V lost 1 base, J lost 0 bases, and 8 bases stayed unmatched. CDR3 residues: CASSQAAGGTISTDTQYF. DNA for the CDR3: TGTGCCAGCAGCCAAGCGGCGGGAGGGACTATAAGCACAGATACGCAGTATTTT.

This clone showed up just a few times. The chain carries TRBV12-5 and TRBJ1-6, with a possible D match to TRBD1 (5 bases). V lost 6 bases and J 6 bases, leaving 15 bases between the germline ends. Germline assignment: CDR1 LGHNT and CDR2 FRNRAP. The length of the CDR3 is 15 residues. CDR3 in amino acids: CASGSPGGGNSPLHF. Written as DNA, the CDR3 is TGTGCTAGTGGATCTCCCGGGGGGGGTAATTCACCCCTCCACTTT.

The chain links TRBV19 to TRBJ2-7, with D possibly being TRBD1 (5 bases). Trimming cost V 5 bases and J 3 bases, with 11 bases left between them. The CDR3 sequence is 13 residues long. Germline V CDR1 and CDR2: LNHDA, SQIVND (reference sequence). CDR3 amino acids: CASSGGARYEQYF. The DNA of the CDR3 is TGTGCCAGTAGTGGTGGGGCCCGCTACGAGCAGTACTTC.

Written as DNA, the CDR3 is TGCGCCAGCAGCACAACAGGGGCGAGTGGTCAGCCCCAGCATTTT. Protein product: CASSTTGASGQPQHF. The V and J genes are TRBV5-1 and TRBJ1-5; 7 nucleotides line up with TRBD1. Unmatched junction bases numbered 10, after V lost 4 bases and J lost 6 bases. The CDR3 has 15 residues. The germline V gene encodes CDR1 SGHRS and CDR2 YFSETQ.

The V and J genes are TRBV4-1 and TRBJ2-3; D uncertain. V shed 5 bases and J shed 1 base, with 19 bases lying between them. This CDR3 is built from 17 residues. CDR1 is MGHRA and CDR2 is YSYEKL in the germline V gene. CDR3 nucleotide sequence: TGCGCCAGCAGCAGGCGGTTACGCGATTTTGGCACAGATACGCAGTATTTT. This sequence encodes CASSRRLRDFGTDTQYF.

The genes are TRBV2 and TRBJ1-2; 7 positions match TRBD1. The CDR3 consists of 13 residues. The trim removed 3 bases at V and 5 bases at J, leaving 3 bases unmatched. Germline values: CDR1 SNHLY, CDR2 FYNNEI. CDR3 loop: CASSETGLYGYTF. The CDR3 DNA is TGTGCCAGCAGTGAGACAGGGCTATATGGCTACACCTTC.

The chain recombines TRBV6-1 with TRBJ2-1; perhaps TRBD2 as D (6 bases). Germline-derived CDR1 and CDR2 are MNHNS and SASEGT. V was clipped by 4 bases and J by 0 bases, with 13 bases between them. This CDR3 is built from 16 residues. CDR3 loop: CASSGNAGSSYNEQFF. CDR3 nucleotide sequence: TGTGCCAGCAGTGGTAACGCGGGGAGCTCCTACAATGAGCAGTTCTTC.

In this sample, this clone turned up once. The chain recombines TRBV28 with TRBJ2-3; D not resolved. Trimming shortened V by 3 bases and J by 4 bases, and 11 bases separated the two germline ends. The CDR3 length is 14 residues. CDR1 and CDR2 (germline): MDHEN, SYDVKM. CDR3 nucleotides: TGTGCCAGCAGTTTTCTAACAGCCTCAGATACGCAGTATTTT. It is translated as CASSFLTASDTQYF.

The CDR3: CAISVEGFGETQYF. CDR3 DNA sequence: TGTGCCATCAGTGTGGAGGGGTTCGGGGAGACCCAGTACTTC. The chain couples TRBV10-3 to TRBJ2-5, with D possibly TRBD2 on 6 matching bases. With 4 bases removed from V and 5 bases from J, the gap between germline ends came to 14 bases. Germline V gene sequence: CDR1 ENHRY, CDR2 SYGVKD. CDR3 length: 14 amino acids.